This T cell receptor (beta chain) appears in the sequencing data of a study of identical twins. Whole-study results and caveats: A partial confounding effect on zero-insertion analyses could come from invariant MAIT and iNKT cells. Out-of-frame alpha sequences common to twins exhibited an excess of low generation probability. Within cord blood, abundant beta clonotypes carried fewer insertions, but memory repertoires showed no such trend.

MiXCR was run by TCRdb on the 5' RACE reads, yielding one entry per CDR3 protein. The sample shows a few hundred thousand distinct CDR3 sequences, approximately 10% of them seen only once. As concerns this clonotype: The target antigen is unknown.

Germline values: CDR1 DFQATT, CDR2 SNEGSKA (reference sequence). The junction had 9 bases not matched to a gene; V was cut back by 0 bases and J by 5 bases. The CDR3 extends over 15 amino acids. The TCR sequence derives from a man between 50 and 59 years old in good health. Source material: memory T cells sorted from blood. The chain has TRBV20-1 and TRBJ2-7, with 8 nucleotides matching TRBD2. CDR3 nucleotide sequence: TGCAGTGCTAGAGATCGGGAGGGATTTACTGACGAGCAGTACTTC. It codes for CSARDREGFTDEQYF.